This T cell receptor (beta chain) comes out of a study of shared clonotypes between healthy human individuals. Study results and caveats: Non-shared clonotypes displayed generation probabilities falling below those of clonotypes present in all four donors. Clonotype sharing across a few donors was observed for 4.5% to 6.5% of naive CD4 clonotypes.

Of note for this clone: Its target is not known.

Germline V gene data show CDR1 as SGHRS and CDR2 as YFSETQ. V trimming: 0 bases; J trimming: 4 bases; junction bases outside the gene matches: 5. The CDR3 is made up of 15 amino acids. Deep was the level at which the assay was run. Sequenced by immunoSEQ multiplex PCR; TCRdb stores in-frame clones only, minus some. The top ten hold 0.36% of the sample, which has 2 million to 3 million clones, roughly 93% seen once. The sequenced sample was naive CD4+ T cells from PBMCs. The subset here: CD45RA+ positively selected. The chain is built from TRBV5-1 and TRBJ2-7, with 9 bases fitting TRBD1. The sequence was obtained from a man in his late teens or twenties in good health. Some clones in this sample may be carry-over from other donors' samples. CDR3 residues: CASSLGGQGGYEQYF. CDR3 sequence (DNA): TGCGCCAGCAGCTTGGGGGGACAGGGAGGTTACGAGCAGTACTTC.